The clone carrying this T cell receptor beta chain was picked up one time. Use of 60 Vbeta and 13 Jbeta primers characterized the PCR. Generated by immunoSEQ multiplex PCR, the TCRdb table keeps only in-frame clones and is missing some. There are around 100,000 clones in the sample; around 64% occur only once, and under 2.5% lies in the top ten. The source of the sample is a study of cytomegalovirus exposure and HLA in healthy donors. Germline V gene data show CDR1 as MRHNA and CDR2 as SNTAGT. Trimming shortened V by 4 bases and J by 4 bases, and 14 bases separated the two germline ends. The CDR3 length is 15 residues.

The sample consisted of PBMCs. The source is a man between 25 and 39 years old in good health and CMV-seronegative. The chain carries TRBV6-4 and TRBJ1-3; D may be TRBD1 (6 bases). In DNA, the CDR3 is TGTGCCAGCAGTGCCACTACAGGACAGGGAAACACCATATATTTT. The encoded protein is CASSATTGQGNTIYF.